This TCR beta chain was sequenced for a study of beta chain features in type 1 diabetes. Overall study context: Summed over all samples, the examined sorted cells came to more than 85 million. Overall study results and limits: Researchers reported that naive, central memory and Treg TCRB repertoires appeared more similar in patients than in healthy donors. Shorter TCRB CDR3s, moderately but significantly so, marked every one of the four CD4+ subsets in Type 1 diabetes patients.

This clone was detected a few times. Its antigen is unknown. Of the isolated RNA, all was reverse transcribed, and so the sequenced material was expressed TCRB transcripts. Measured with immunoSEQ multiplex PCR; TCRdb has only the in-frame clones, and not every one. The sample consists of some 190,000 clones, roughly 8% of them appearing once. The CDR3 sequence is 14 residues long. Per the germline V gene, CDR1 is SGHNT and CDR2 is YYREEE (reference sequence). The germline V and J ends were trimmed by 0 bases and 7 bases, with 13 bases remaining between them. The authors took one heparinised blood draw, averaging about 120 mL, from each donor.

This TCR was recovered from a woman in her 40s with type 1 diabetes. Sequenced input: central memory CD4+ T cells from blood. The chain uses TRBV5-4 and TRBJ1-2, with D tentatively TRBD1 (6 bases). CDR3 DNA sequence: TGTGCCAGCAGCTTGGAGTCAACAGGGTCTGGCTACACCTTC. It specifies CASSLESTGSGYTF.